The sequence of this T cell receptor beta chain was determined in a study of T cell responses to AZD1222 COVID-19 vaccine. V lost 5 bases and J lost 4, with 22 bases in between. The CDR3 loop spans 17 amino acids. CDR1 is LNHDA and CDR2 is SQIVND in the germline V gene (reference sequence). The assay was immunoSEQ multiplex PCR, and TCRdb's table has in-frame clones only and misses some. The table shows 110,000 or so clones, with roughly 86% occurring only once. The receptor was derived from an adult who received the AZD1222 COVID-19 vaccine. The chain links TRBV19 to TRBJ2-3; unclear D gene. The sequencing used peripheral blood, collected 28 days after the second AZD1222 dose. This CDR3 reads CASSGWAGRNDADTQYF. Here the CDR3 DNA reads TGTGCCAGTAGTGGCTGGGCAGGTAGGAATGATGCAGATACGCAGTATTTT.